Following are 20 T cell receptor beta chains from one sample sequenced in a study of cytomegalovirus exposure and HLA in healthy donors. 60 Vbeta and 13 Jbeta primers were used in PCR. Profiled with immunoSEQ multiplex PCR; TCRdb holds only in-frame clones, not every one. The sample has under 200,000 clones, about 80% seen once. The specimen sequenced was PBMCs. All receptors come from a woman in her forties or fifties in good health and CMV-seronegative.

The chain carries TRBV4-3 and TRBJ2-7, with 10 nucleotides matching TRBD1. The length of the CDR3 is 15 residues. Germline loops: CDR1 LGHNA, CDR2 YSLEER. With V trimmed by 2 bases and J by 2 bases, 3 bases remained unmatched. This CDR3 reads CASSQIGTGAYEQYF. The DNA of the CDR3 is TGCGCCAGCAGCCAAATCGGGACAGGGGCCTACGAGCAGTACTTC.

The chain joins TRBV14 to TRBJ2-7; D may be TRBD1 (6 bases). V was trimmed by 0 bases and J by 4 bases, leaving 16 bases between them. This CDR3 has 16 residues. The V gene's germline CDR1 is SGHDN and CDR2 FVKESK. CDR3 loop: CASSQEKKAGAYEQYF. Written as DNA, the CDR3 is TGTGCCAGCAGCCAAGAGAAGAAGGCAGGGGCTTACGAGCAGTACTTC.

The chain is built from TRBV4-2 and TRBJ2-1; 7 bases map to TRBD2. The trim removed 0 bases at V and 7 bases at J, leaving 12 bases unmatched. Germline loops: CDR1 LGHNA, CDR2 YNFKEQ. The CDR3 extends over 17 amino acids. As DNA, the CDR3 is TGTGCCAGCAGCCAAGATCAGGTTGCGGGAGTATCAAATGAGCAGTTCTTC. It encodes CASSQDQVAGVSNEQFF.

The sample holds one count of this clone. J is TRBJ2-1 and V is TRBV7-9; D perhaps matches TRBD2 (6 bases). Germline lookup yields CDR1 SEHNR and CDR2 FQNEAQ (reference sequence). This CDR3 has 15 residues. V lost 6 bases and J 6 bases, leaving 18 bases between the germline ends. The CDR3 sequence: CASRRSGGTGNEQFF. The CDR3 region has the DNA TGTGCCAGCAGGAGAAGTGGGGGGACTGGCAATGAGCAGTTCTTC.

The rearrangement uses TRBV5-1 and TRBJ1-1, with 11 nucleotides matching TRBD1. The CDR3 loop spans 18 amino acids. CDR1 is SGHRS, CDR2 YFSETQ, per germline. The ends lost 2 bases at V and 2 bases at J; junction bases unmatched: 11. CDR3 residues: CASSFGTGGTILNTEAFF. CDR3 in DNA: TGCGCCAGCAGCTTCGGGACAGGGGGAACGATTTTAAACACTGAAGCTTTCTTT.

The gene calls are TRBV9 and TRBJ2-7; TRBD2 is a possible D gene (6 bases). Trimming cost V 3 bases and J 4 bases, with 11 bases left between them. Germline-derived CDR1 and CDR2 are SGDLS and YYNGEE. The CDR3 extends over 13 amino acids. CDR3: CASSASGGYEQYF. CDR3 in DNA: TGTGCCAGCAGCGCATCCGGGGGTTACGAGCAGTACTTC. The full variable domain, its missing parts supplied by reference TRBV9 and TRBJ2-7, is DSGVTQTPKHLITATGQRVTLRCSPRSGDLSVYWYQQSLDQGLQFLIQYYNGEERAKGNILERFSAQQFPDLHSELNLSSLELGDSALYFCASSASGGYEQYFGPGTRLTVT.

This chain links TRBV18 with TRBJ1-6; a possible D gene is TRBD1 (6 bases). This CDR3 has 17 amino acids. The V end was cut by 3 bases, the J end by 7 bases, with 19 bases between. In germline, CDR1 is KGHSH, CDR2 LQKENI. The CDR3 DNA is TGTGCCAGCTCACCGAACAGGGTCGGGCTTTTGAATTCACCCCTCCACTTT. It yields the protein CASSPNRVGLLNSPLHF.

A few counts support this clone. The J gene is TRBJ2-2, the V gene TRBV28; a possible D gene is TRBD1 (6 bases). The CDR3 is made up of 16 amino acids. Trimming shortened V by 5 bases and J by 3 bases, and 16 bases separated the two germline ends. CDR1 MDHEN and CDR2 SYDVKM come from the germline V gene. CDR3 in DNA: TGTGCCAGCAGTCCACCACAGGGATCGGACACCGGGGAGCTGTTTTTT. Protein: CASSPPQGSDTGELFF.

The chain recombines TRBV7-8 with TRBJ1-5; no reliable D call. Germline-derived CDR1 and CDR2 are SGHVS and FQNEAQ. The CDR3 runs 15 residues. V shed 4 bases and J shed 7 bases, with 17 bases lying between them. CDR3 loop: CASSWRDGVGQPQHF. CDR3 DNA sequence: TGTGCCAGCAGCTGGCGTGACGGAGTCGGACAGCCCCAGCATTTT.

This clone has just one count. This chain links TRBV5-1 with TRBJ1-1; D not resolved. There are 15 residues in the CDR3. V was clipped by 1 base and J by 1 base, with 11 bases between them. The germline V gene encodes CDR1 SGHRS and CDR2 YFSETQ. The CDR3 sequence is CASSLSPVENTEAFF. The CDR3 nucleotides read TGCGCCAGCAGCTTGAGTCCCGTAGAGAACACTGAAGCTTTCTTT.

V and J are TRBV5-8 and TRBJ1-3; D may be TRBD1 (5 bases). Trimming removed 4 bases at V and 0 bases at J, with 11 bases between. The CDR3 runs to 15 residues. CDR1 is SGHTS and CDR2 is YDEGEE in the germline V gene. In DNA, the CDR3 is TGTGCCAGCAGCAAGGGACTGCTCTCTGGAAACACCATATATTTT. Amino acids: CASSKGLLSGNTIYF.

The rearrangement links TRBV6-1 to TRBJ1-1; D is perhaps TRBD1 (5 bases). CDR1 and CDR2 (germline): MNHNS, SASEGT. Deletions cut 11 bases from V and 1 base from J, with 14 bases between. This CDR3 contains 13 residues. The CDR3 loop reads CAAGGGQNTEAFF. The CDR3 nucleotides are TGTGCCGCCGGCGGGGGTCAGAACACTGAAGCTTTCTTT.

The chain links TRBV19 to TRBJ2-7, with a possible D match to TRBD1 (6 bases). Germline V gene lookup returns CDR1 LNHDA and CDR2 SQIVND (reference sequence). V lost 5 bases and J 5 bases, leaving 10 bases between the germline ends. The CDR3 sequence is 12 residues long. CDR3 bases: TGTGCCAGTAGTCCCCGACAGGACGAGCAGTACTTC. Translation: CASSPRQDEQYF.

The chain joins TRBV5-1 to TRBJ1-2; D is ambiguous. Germline loops: CDR1 SGHRS, CDR2 YFSETQ. Trimming pared 1 base from V and 6 bases from J, leaving 13 bases between. The CDR3 has 14 residues. CDR3 region: CASSLKAPGDGYTF. CDR3 sequence (DNA): TGCGCCAGCAGCTTGAAGGCACCCGGGGATGGCTACACCTTC. The full variable domain, in which reference TRBV5-1 and TRBJ1-2 provide the parts outside the CDR3, is KAGVTQTPRYLIKTRGQQVTLSCSPISGHRSVSWYQQTPGQGLQFLFEYFSETQRNKGNFPGRFSGRQFSNSRSEMNVSTLELGDSALYLCASSLKAPGDGYTFGSGTRLTVV.

The V call is TRBV7-8, the J call TRBJ2-5; 7 bases fit TRBD1. Germline V gene sequence: CDR1 SGHVS, CDR2 FQNEAQ. J was trimmed by 7 bases and V by 2 bases; bases with no gene match: 28. The CDR3 has 21 amino acids. CDR3 region: CASSLYDREVIPPWPSLTQYF. The CDR3 DNA follows: TGTGCCAGCAGCTTATATGACAGGGAAGTTATCCCACCCTGGCCAAGTTTGACCCAGTACTTC.

The chain uses TRBV7-6 and TRBJ2-7; 12 positions agree with TRBD2. Germline-derived CDR1 and CDR2 are SGHVS and FNYEAQ. V lost 1 base to trimming and J lost 10 bases; unmatched junction nucleotides: 11. There are 16 residues in the CDR3. The CDR3: CASSLVVSSGGAEQYF. CDR3 DNA sequence: TGTGCCAGCAGCTTAGTAGTTTCTAGCGGGGGGGCCGAACAGTACTTC. The full variable domain, completed using reference TRBV7-6 and TRBJ2-7, is GAGVSQSPRYKVTKRGQDVALRCDPISGHVSLYWYRQALGQGPEFLTYFNYEAQQDKSGLPNDRFSAERPEGSISTLTIQRTEQRDSAMYRCASSLVVSSGGAEQYFGPGTRLTVT.

The V and J genes are TRBV6-7 and TRBJ2-1; no clear D gene. TRBV6-7 is flagged as an ORF with uncertain function. CDR3 length: 15 amino acids. The ends were cut back, 0 bases at V and 5 bases at J, with 11 bases in the middle. The CDR3: CASSYSIATDNEQFF. In DNA form, the CDR3 reads TGTGCCAGCAGTTACTCTATAGCCACGGACAATGAGCAGTTCTTC.

The chain is built from TRBV7-9 and TRBJ1-5; D perhaps matches TRBD1 (6 bases). V was cut by 4 bases and J by 4 bases, with 14 bases left in between. The CDR3 covers 15 residues. Germline CDR1 is SEHNR and CDR2 is FQNEAQ (reference sequence). CDR3 residues: CASSSEGGGNQPQHF. In nucleotides, the CDR3 is TGTGCCAGCAGCTCCGAGGGGGGGGGAAATCAGCCCCAGCATTTT.

This chain joins TRBV19 and TRBJ2-7, with 12 bases aligning to TRBD2. V shed 4 bases, J shed 0 bases, and the junction held 4 bases outside the gene matches. CDR3 size: 16 residues. Germline CDR1 LNHDA, CDR2 SQIVND (reference sequence). DNA for the CDR3: TGTGCCAGTAGTACCCGACTAGCGGGAGTCTCCTACGAGCAGTACTTC. Its translation is CASSTRLAGVSYEQYF.

The chain couples TRBV25-1 to TRBJ2-7, with D unresolved. Trimming stripped 5 bases from V and 3 bases from J, with 2 bases between. The CDR3 spans 10 residues. The V gene's germline CDR1 is MGHDK and CDR2 SYGVNS. CDR3 sequence (DNA): TGTGCCAGCAGTCACTACGAGCAGTACTTC. It is translated as CASSHYEQYF.